A single sample is the source of the 12 T cell receptor beta chains below, sequenced in a study of shared clonotypes between healthy human individuals. Assay used: immunoSEQ multiplex PCR; TCRdb lists only in-frame clones, some missing. Found here are about 750,000 clones, nearly 95% of them singletons; the top ten hold under 30%. Naive CD8 cells comprised CD45RO-negative, CCR7-positively selected cells, excluding terminally differentiated effector memory CD45RA+ cells. The source material was naive CD8+ T cells sorted from blood. Receptor source: a man aged 30-40 years in good health.

Details on this clone: A junction end diverges from the germline sequence, so it may reflect a read error. The chain links TRBV2 to TRBJ2-2; D gene unclear. This CDR3 has 14 residues. Germline CDR1 SNHLY, CDR2 FYNNEI. CDR3 in DNA: TGTGCCAGCAAATCGGAAGGGAACGCCGGGGAGCTGTTTTTT. It translates to CASKSEGNAGELFF.

The chain uses TRBV21-1 and TRBJ1-1. TRBV21-1 is designated a pseudogene. This CDR3 has 13 residues. CDR3 sequence (DNA): TGTGCCAGCAGCCGCTCGTGGCAGACCGAAGCTTTCTTT. This gives the protein CASSRSWQTEAFF.

The rearrangement links TRBV4-1 to TRBJ1-5; D uncertain. The CDR3 is 15 amino acids. V gave up 0 bases and J gave up 6 bases, with 12 bases separating them. Germline V gene sequence: CDR1 MGHRA, CDR2 YSYEKL. For the CDR3, the DNA is TGCGCCAGCAGCCAAGATCCAGGTGGGGTTCAGCCCCAGCATTTT. This sequence encodes CASSQDPGGVQPQHF.

The V call is TRBV11-2, the J call TRBJ2-2; D gene unclear. Trimming cost V 6 bases and J 3 bases, with 5 bases left between them. This CDR3 contains 12 residues. Germline CDR1 and CDR2: SGHAT and FQNNGV. The CDR3, as DNA: TGTGCCAGCAGTCTAGACACCGGGGAGCTGTTTTTT. Protein sequence: CASSLDTGELFF.

V is TRBV7-9 and J is TRBJ2-7; perhaps TRBD2 as D (6 bases). V was shortened by 5 bases and J by 3 bases, with 17 bases between the two germline ends. Germline CDR1 and CDR2: SEHNR and FQNEAQ (reference sequence). This CDR3 is 15 amino acids long. The CDR3 bases are TGTGCCAGCAGCCGTCCGGGGGACTCTGACTACGAGCAGTACTTC. Protein sequence: CASSRPGDSDYEQYF.

This clone was seen just once. Other DNA sequences within the sample encode an identical CDR3. V gene TRBV7-9 combines with J gene TRBJ2-3; TRBD2 aligns across 8 bases. Looked up from germline, CDR1 is SEHNR and CDR2 is FQNEAQ (reference sequence). The junction had 5 bases not matched to a gene; V was cut back by 5 bases and J by 1 base. The CDR3 runs 15 residues. The CDR3 reads CASSLPGGGTDTQYF. The DNA for the CDR3 is TGTGCCAGCAGCCTACCGGGGGGGGGCACAGATACGCAGTATTTT.

This chain uses TRBV7-2 with TRBJ2-7; D remains unclear. Germline V CDR1 and CDR2: SGHTA, FQGNSA. Trimming shortened V by 2 bases and J by 2 bases, and 10 bases separated the two germline ends. The CDR3 totals 14 residues. The CDR3 sequence is CASSLITAAYEQYF. CDR3 bases: TGTGCCAGCAGCTTAATTACGGCCGCCTACGAGCAGTACTTC.

The genes are TRBV7-9 and TRBJ2-2; 10 bases match TRBD1. The J segment lost 2 bases and the V segment lost 6 bases, leaving 6 bases of the junction unmatched. Germline V gene lookup returns CDR1 SEHNR and CDR2 FQNEAQ (reference sequence). The CDR3 extends over 16 amino acids. The CDR3 protein is CASRHRDRGNTGELFF. For the CDR3, the DNA is TGTGCCAGCAGGCACCGGGACAGGGGAAACACCGGGGAGCTGTTTTTT.

This clone was observed once. The rearrangement uses TRBV27 and TRBJ2-3; D not resolved. V lost 4 bases to trimming and J lost 2 bases, with 13 bases between them. The CDR3 is made up of 15 amino acids. Germline CDR1 and CDR2: MNHEY and SMNVEV (reference sequence). CDR3 in amino acids: CASSYDPTVTDTQYF. The CDR3 coding sequence is TGTGCCAGCAGTTACGACCCAACAGTCACAGATACGCAGTATTTT.

The CDR3 sequence is CASSPTETGVLPYYGYTF. CDR3 sequence (DNA): TGCGCCAGCAGCCCCACGGAGACAGGGGTACTCCCCTACTATGGCTACACCTTC. J is TRBJ1-2 and V is TRBV5-1, with 8 nucleotides matching TRBD1. The V gene end was trimmed by 4 bases and the J gene end by 3 bases; junction bases not matched to a gene: 17. The CDR3 extends over 18 amino acids. The germline V gene has CDR1 SGHRS and CDR2 YFSETQ.

The J gene is TRBJ2-3, the V gene TRBV28; D is perhaps TRBD2 (7 bases). Per the germline V gene, CDR1 is MDHEN and CDR2 is SYDVKM. V was trimmed by 4 bases and J by 4 bases, leaving 18 bases between them. The CDR3 runs 16 residues. This CDR3 reads CASSSTGLGEADTQYF. The CDR3 DNA sequence: TGTGCCAGCAGTTCGACAGGACTAGGTGAGGCAGATACGCAGTATTTT.

The V gene is TRBV2, the J gene TRBJ2-1; D might be TRBD1 (6 bases). The length of the CDR3 is 15 residues. Trimming pared 5 bases from V and 1 base from J, leaving 12 bases between. Germline CDR1 SNHLY, CDR2 FYNNEI. In DNA, the CDR3 is TGTGCCAGCAGTCCTACAGGGTTTTCCTACAATGAGCAGTTCTTC. It encodes CASSPTGFSYNEQFF.